This T cell receptor beta chain was obtained from a study of beta chain features in type 1 diabetes. For the study at large: There were around 100,000,000 sorted cells examined across all samples. Study-wide findings and caveats: Cells carrying high TCR expression could end up over-represented when cDNA is sequenced. Among type 1 diabetes patients, VDJ junctions had fewer insertions and more deletions.

Sorted CD4+ subsets: naive, central memory, regulatory, stem cell-like memory (CD45RO/CCR7/CD25/CD127/CD95/CD27 panel). This clone turned up a few times. The target antigen is unknown. The isolated RNA, all of it, was reverse transcribed, so expressed TCRB transcripts were what got sequenced. Assay used: immunoSEQ multiplex PCR; TCRdb lists only in-frame clones, some missing. The top ten clones hold over 0.015% of a sample with 250,000 to 350,000 clones, approximately 11% of them seen once. The receptor was derived from a woman in her thirties in good health. Input material: naive CD4+ T cells from blood.

The CDR3 DNA reads TGTGCCAGTAAGCGGGAGCCGACCTACAATGAGCAGTTCTTC. As protein: CASKREPTYNEQFF. The J gene is TRBJ2-1, the V gene TRBV7-3; 8 nucleotides agree with TRBD2. The germline V gene encodes CDR1 SGHTA and CDR2 FQGTGA. This CDR3 has 14 amino acids. The V and J ends lost 9 bases and 2 bases, in that order; junction bases with no gene match: 6.